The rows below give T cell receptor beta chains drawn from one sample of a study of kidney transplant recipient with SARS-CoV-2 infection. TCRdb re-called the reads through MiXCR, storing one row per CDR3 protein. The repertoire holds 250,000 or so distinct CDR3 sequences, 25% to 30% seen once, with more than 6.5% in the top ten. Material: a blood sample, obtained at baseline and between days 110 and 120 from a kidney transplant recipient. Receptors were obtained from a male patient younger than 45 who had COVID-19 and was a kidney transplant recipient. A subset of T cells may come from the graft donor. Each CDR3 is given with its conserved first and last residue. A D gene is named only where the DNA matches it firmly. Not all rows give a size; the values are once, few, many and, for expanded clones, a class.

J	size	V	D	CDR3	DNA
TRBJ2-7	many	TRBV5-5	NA	CASSSPTGWEQYF	TGTGCCAGCAGCTCTCCCACGGGATGGGAGCAGTACTTC
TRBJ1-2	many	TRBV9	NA	CASSVESQGDSRGYTF	TGTGCCAGCAGCGTAGAGAGCCAGGGCGATTCGAGGGGCTACACCTTC
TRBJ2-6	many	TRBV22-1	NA	CPGSRSGKRTKSGNVLTF	TGTCCTGGGAGTCGGAGCGGAAAGCGAACAAAGTCGGGCAACGTCCTGACTTTC
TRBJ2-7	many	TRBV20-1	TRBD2	CSAVRGLAGGYEQYF	TGCAGTGCGGTAAGAGGCCTAGCGGGTGGCTACGAGCAGTACTTC
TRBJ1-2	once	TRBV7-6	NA	CASSCRHESRKTYGYTF	TGTGCCAGCAGCTGTCGACATGAATCTCGAAAGACCTATGGCTACACCTTC
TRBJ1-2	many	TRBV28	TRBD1	CASISQGAGGYTF	TGTGCCAGCATCTCACAGGGGGCGGGGGGCTACACCTTC
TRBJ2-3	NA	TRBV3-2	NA	CASSQNPTDTQYF	TGTGCCAGCAGCCAAAACCCCACAGATACGCAGTATTTT
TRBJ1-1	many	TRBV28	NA	CASSTPREAFF	TGTGCCAGCAGCACCCCCAGGGAGGCTTTCTTT
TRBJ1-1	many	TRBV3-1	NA	CASSEDDPISIRTEAFF	TGTGCCAGCAGCGAGGACGATCCCATTTCAATTCGCACTGAAGCTTTCTTT
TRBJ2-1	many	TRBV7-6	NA	CASSPGYNYNEQFF	TGTGCCAGCAGCCCAGGATATAACTACAATGAGCAGTTCTTC
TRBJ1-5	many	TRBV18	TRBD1	CASSPAQGAAQGAQHF	TGTGCCAGCTCACCCGCCCAGGGGGCGGCGCAGGGGGCCCAGCATTTT
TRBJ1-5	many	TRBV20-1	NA	CSARDPQGVSNQPQHF	TGCAGTGCTAGAGATCCGCAGGGCGTTAGCAATCAGCCCCAGCATTTT
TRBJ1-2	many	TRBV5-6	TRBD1	CASSLGDRGTSGYTF	TGTGCCAGCAGCTTGGGGGACAGGGGGACGTCTGGCTACACCTTC
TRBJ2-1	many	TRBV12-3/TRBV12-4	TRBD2	CASRRAGGGSYNEQFF	TGTGCCAGCAGGAGAGCGGGGGGTGGTTCCTACAATGAGCAGTTCTTC
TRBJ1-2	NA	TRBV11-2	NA	CTSSFNATSRKTYGYTF	TGTACCAGCAGCTTTAATGCAACAAGCAGAAAGACATATGGCTACACCTTC
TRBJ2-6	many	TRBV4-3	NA	CASSQAGQGSSGANVLTF	TGCGCCAGCAGCCAAGCAGGGCAGGGGAGCTCTGGGGCCAACGTCCTGACTTTC
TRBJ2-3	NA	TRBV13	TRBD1	CAGGSLVDREFTDTQYF	TGTGCCGGCGGCTCCTTAGTGGACAGGGAGTTTACAGATACGCAGTATTTT
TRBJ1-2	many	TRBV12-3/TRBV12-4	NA	CASSFVHSFRKTYGYTF	TGTGCCAGCAGTTTTGTCCACAGCTTCCGAAAGACCTATGGCTACACCTTC
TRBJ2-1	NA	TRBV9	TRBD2	CASSGWGKAGDNEQFF	TGTGCCAGCAGCGGATGGGGTAAAGCGGGAGATAATGAGCAGTTCTTC
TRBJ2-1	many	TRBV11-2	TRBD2	CASSLVGSGIYNEQFF	TGTGCCAGCAGCTTAGTAGGTAGCGGGATCTACAATGAGCAGTTCTTC
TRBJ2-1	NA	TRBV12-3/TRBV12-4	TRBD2	CASSYSGGEQFF	TGTGCCAGCAGCTATAGCGGGGGTGAGCAGTTCTTC
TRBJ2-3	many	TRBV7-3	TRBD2	CASSLTLAGAADTQYF	TGTGCCAGCAGCTTAACGCTAGCGGGAGCGGCAGATACGCAGTATTTT
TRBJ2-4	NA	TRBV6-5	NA	CASSYPPLGAYGQYF	TGTGCCAGCAGTTACCCGCCTCTGGGAGCCTACGGGCAGTACTTC
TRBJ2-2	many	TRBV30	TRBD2	CAWSVAGGYTGELFF	TGTGCCTGGAGTGTAGCGGGAGGATACACCGGGGAGCTGTTTTTT
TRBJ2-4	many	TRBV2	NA	CASSEMRPSQNIQYF	TGTGCCAGCAGTGAAATGCGACCTAGCCAAAACATTCAGTACTTC
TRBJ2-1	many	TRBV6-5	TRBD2	CASSESAGGPNEQFF	TGTGCCAGCAGTGAAAGCGCGGGAGGGCCGAATGAGCAGTTCTTC
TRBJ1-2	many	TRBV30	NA	CAWVCARYRKTYGYTF	TGTGCCTGGGTTTGTGCGCGTTATAGAAAGACCTATGGCTACACCTTC
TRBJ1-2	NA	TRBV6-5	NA	CASSLEARRGYTF	TGTGCCAGCAGCCTTGAGGCTAGACGTGGCTACACCTTC
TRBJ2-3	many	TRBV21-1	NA	CASRNEIATVMQDTQYF	TGTGCCAGCAGGAATGAGATAGCTACAGTCATGCAAGATACGCAGTATTTT
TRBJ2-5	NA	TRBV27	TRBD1	CASSSLGTGGSETQYF	TGTGCCAGCAGTTCGCTCGGGACAGGGGGATCGGAGACCCAGTACTTC
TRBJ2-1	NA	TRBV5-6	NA	CASTSLFGSSYNEQFF	TGTGCCAGCACCTCGCTCTTCGGAAGCTCCTACAATGAGCAGTTCTTC
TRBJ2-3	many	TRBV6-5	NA	CASSSSSFKKDSSTDTQYF	TGTGCCAGCAGTTCCTCCAGCTTTAAGAAAGACTCTAGCACAGATACGCAGTATTTT
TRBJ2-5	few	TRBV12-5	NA	CASGFEGEETQYF	TGTGCTAGTGGTTTTGAGGGGGAAGAGACCCAGTACTTC
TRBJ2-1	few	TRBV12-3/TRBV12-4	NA	CASREQFF	TGTGCCAGCAGAGAGCAGTTCTTC
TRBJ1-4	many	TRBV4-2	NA	CASSQVDPGEKLFF	TGTGCCAGCAGCCAAGTGGACCCGGGGGAAAAACTGTTTTTT
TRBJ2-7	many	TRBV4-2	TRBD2	CASSPGLAIGAYEQYF	TGTGCCAGCAGCCCCGGACTAGCGATCGGGGCCTACGAGCAGTACTTC
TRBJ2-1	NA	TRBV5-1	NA	CASSLRGREPDEQFF	TGCGCCAGCAGCTTACGGGGAAGGGAGCCGGATGAGCAGTTCTTC
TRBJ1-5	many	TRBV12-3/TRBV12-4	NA	CASSSTSWPQHF	TGTGCCAGCAGTTCCACTTCCTGGCCCCAGCATTTT
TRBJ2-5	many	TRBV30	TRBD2	CAWRGGTYAETQYF	TGTGCCTGGAGGGGAGGGACCTACGCGGAGACCCAGTACTTC
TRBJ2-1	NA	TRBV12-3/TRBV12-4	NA	CAITGISYNEQFF	TGTGCCATCACGGGAATCTCCTACAATGAGCAGTTCTTC
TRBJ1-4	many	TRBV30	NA	CAWSVQGIREKLFF	TGTGCCTGGAGTGTCCAGGGGATACGGGAAAAACTGTTTTTT
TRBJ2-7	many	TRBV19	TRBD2	CASSISGGASYEQYF	TGTGCCAGTAGTATAAGCGGGGGGGCATCCTACGAGCAGTACTTC
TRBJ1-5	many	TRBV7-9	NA	CASSKAGRGLGNQPQHF	TGTGCCAGCAGCAAAGCGGGTAGGGGGTTAGGCAATCAGCCCCAGCATTTT
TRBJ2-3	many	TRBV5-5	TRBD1	CASSSSTGGWDTDTQYF	TGTGCCAGCAGCTCGTCCACAGGGGGTTGGGACACAGATACGCAGTATTTT
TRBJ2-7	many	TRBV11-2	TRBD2	CASTRLAGGPYEQYF	TGTGCCAGCACCCGACTAGCGGGAGGTCCCTACGAGCAGTACTTC
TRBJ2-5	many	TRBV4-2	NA	CASSHAGYQETQYF	TGTGCCAGCAGCCATGCGGGATACCAAGAGACCCAGTACTTC
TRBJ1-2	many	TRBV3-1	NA	CASSSHTTLRKTYGYTF	TGTGCCAGCAGCTCTCACACCACCCTTCGAAAGACCTATGGCTACACCTTC
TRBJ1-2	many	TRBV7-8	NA	CASSGLKFTRKTYGYTF	TGTGCCAGCAGCGGGCTCAAGTTTACCCGAAAGACCTATGGCTACACCTTC
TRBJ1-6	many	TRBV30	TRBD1	CAWSTGTGNSPLHF	TGTGCCTGGAGTACCGGGACAGGGAATTCACCCCTCCACTTT
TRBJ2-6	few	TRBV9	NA	CASSVAGKPNSGANVLTF	TGTGCCAGCAGCGTAGCGGGAAAACCTAACTCTGGGGCCAACGTCCTGACTTTC
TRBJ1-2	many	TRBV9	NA	CASQPSYSRKTYGYTF	TGTGCCAGCCAACCGTCGTACTCAAGAAAGACCTATGGCTACACCTTC